This T cell receptor (beta chain) was observed in a study of glioma-infiltrating T cells after dendritic cell vaccination (dated by TCRdb to the mid-2010s). For context, the study as a whole: The cohort comprised 15 glioblastoma patients from Phase I and II dendritic cell vaccination trials, 9 newly diagnosed and 6 with recurrent disease. In glioblastoma patients vaccinated with dendritic cells, deep sequencing of TCR beta CDR3 regions served to measure tumor-infiltrating lymphocyte content and to compare repertoires between tumor and blood. Between about 2003 and 2013, patients were given autologous tumor lysate-pulsed dendritic cell vaccination. Each patient got three intradermal injections of the dendritic cell vaccine, spaced at biweekly intervals, in the arm below the axilla. The vaccine was prepared from monocyte-derived dendritic cells that were cultured for seven days with IL-4 and GM-CSF and then pulsed overnight with autologous tumor lysate. Survival after dendritic cell vaccination was correlated with TCR sequencing metrics, such as TIL content and the overlap between tumor and blood repertoires.

Its CDR3 holds 18 amino acids, cysteine through phenylalanine. Here the CDR3 DNA is all that survives: 54 bases in frame from base 1. The germline V gene gives CDR1 as KGHSH and CDR2 as LQKENI. The germline V and J ends show losses of 4 bases and 3 bases respectively, and no gene match explains 14 bases of the junction. The time point label for this specimen denotes: after dendritic cell vaccination, including at tumor progression/relapse. Patients were selected on the basis of adequate residual fresh-frozen tumor tissue and more than two years of available survival data. Although molecular status otherwise differed among the glioblastoma patients, no patient had an isocitrate dehydrogenase mutation. PBMC were collected before vaccination, two weeks after the third vaccination, and at tumor progression if progression occurred. Genomic DNA was extracted with the Qiagen DNeasy Blood extraction Kit.

TCRB CDR3 regions were amplified from roughly 1.8 ug genomic DNA, or all available DNA if less, using the immunoSEQ assay. For multiplex PCR, 60 forward primers for TCR V beta segments and 13 reverse primers for J beta segments were used. Synthetic control templates were spiked into each sample at limiting dilution to estimate reads per starting template. The Illumina HiSeq System generated 87 bp sequencing reads. The published analysis was carried out like this. PCR and sequencing errors were removed by a nearest neighbor algorithm that merged closely related sequences. TCR overlap was defined as the percentage of unique tumor TCR beta sequences that were also found in the peripheral blood of the same patient. This immuneACCESS table, as held by TCRdb, lists in-frame sequences with V and J called but not all clones. Of the missing ones, under half trace to an unresolved V gene in checked studies; the others have no known cause. The DNA was the basis for D and trimming; V, J and clone size are from that table. For this sample the table gives 45,000 to 60,000 clones, of which about 79% were detected only once. Roughly 14% of the sample lies in the top ten.

The research as a whole found: Longer time to progression and overall survival after dendritic cell vaccination were predicted by higher estimated pretreatment TIL content. The cohort was small and heterogeneous, few patients had complete blood and tumor sets, and even fewer had initial-recurrent tumor pairs. The TCR overlap response model with three groups was called speculative and said to need prospective validation. No direct relationship between TCR clonality and survival was found, suggesting a diverse polyclonal response may matter.

With respect to this clone: It has no known antigen specificity. One base away there is no much larger clone; base qualities are not given.

The chain employs TRBV18 and TRBJ1-1; TRBD1 agrees with 10 junctional bases. The sequenced sample was blood, obtained after dendritic cell vaccination. The origin of this receptor is a human donor with glioblastoma. CDR3 protein: CASSRRGLRQGADTEAFF. Read as DNA, the sequence is TGTGCCAGCTCACGGCGCGGCCTCAGACAGGGGGCAGACACTGAAGCTTTCTTT. Reference TRBV18 and TRBJ1-1 genes cover what lies past the CDR3, so the full variable domain is NAGVMQNPRHLVRRRGQEARLRCSPMKGHSHVYWYRQLPEEGLKFMVYLQKENIIDESGMPKERFSAEFPKEGPSILRIQQVVRGDSAAYFCASSRRGLRQGADTEAFFGQGTRLTVV.